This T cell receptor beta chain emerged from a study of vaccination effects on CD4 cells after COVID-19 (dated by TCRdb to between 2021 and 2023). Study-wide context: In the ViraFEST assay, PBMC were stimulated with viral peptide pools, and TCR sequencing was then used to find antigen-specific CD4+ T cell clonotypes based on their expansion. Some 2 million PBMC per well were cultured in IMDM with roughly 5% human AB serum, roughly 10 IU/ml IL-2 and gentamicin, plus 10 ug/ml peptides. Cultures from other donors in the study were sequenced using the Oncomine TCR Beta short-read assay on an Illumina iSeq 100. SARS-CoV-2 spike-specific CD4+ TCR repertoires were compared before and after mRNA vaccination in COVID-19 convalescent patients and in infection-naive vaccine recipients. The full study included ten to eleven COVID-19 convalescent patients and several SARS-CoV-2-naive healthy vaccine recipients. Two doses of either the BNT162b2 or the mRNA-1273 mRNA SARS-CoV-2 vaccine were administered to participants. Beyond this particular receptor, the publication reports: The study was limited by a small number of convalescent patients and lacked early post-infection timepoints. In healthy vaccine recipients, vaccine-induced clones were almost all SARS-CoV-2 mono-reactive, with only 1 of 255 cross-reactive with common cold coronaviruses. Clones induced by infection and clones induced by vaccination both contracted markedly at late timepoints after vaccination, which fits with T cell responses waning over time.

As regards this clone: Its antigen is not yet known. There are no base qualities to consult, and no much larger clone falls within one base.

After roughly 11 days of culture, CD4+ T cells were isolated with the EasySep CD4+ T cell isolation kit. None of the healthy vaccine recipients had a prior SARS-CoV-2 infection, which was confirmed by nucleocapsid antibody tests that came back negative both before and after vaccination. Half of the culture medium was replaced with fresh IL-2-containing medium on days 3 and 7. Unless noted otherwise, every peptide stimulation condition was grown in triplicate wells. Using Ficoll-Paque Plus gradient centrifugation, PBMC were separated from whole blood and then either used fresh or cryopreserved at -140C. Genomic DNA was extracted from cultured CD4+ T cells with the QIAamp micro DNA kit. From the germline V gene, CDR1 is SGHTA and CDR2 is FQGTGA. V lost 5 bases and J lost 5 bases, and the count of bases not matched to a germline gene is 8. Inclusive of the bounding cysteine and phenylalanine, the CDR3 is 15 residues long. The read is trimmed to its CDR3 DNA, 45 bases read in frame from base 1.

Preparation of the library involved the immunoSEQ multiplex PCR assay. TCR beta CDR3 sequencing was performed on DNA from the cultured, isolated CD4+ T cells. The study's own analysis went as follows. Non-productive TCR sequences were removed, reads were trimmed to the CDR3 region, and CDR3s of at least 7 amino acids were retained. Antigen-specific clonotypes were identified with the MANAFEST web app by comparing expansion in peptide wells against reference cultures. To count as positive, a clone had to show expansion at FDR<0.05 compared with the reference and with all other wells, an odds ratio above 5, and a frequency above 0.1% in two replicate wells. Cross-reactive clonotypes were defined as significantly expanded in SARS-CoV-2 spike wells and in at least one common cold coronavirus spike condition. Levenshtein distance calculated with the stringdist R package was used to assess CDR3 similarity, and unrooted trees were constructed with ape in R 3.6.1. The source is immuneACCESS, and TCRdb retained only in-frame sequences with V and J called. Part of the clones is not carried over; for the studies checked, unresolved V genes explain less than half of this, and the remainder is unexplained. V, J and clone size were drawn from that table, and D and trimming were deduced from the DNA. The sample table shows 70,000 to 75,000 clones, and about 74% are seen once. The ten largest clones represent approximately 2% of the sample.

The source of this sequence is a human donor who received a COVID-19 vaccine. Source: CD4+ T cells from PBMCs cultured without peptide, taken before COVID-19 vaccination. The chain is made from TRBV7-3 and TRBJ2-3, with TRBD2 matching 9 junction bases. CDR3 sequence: CASSLAGGRIDTQYF. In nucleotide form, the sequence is TGTGCCAGCAGCCTTGCGGGGGGGCGGATAGATACGCAGTATTTT.